The clone carrying this TCR beta chain was seen a few times. The junction departs from the called germline gene at one end, perhaps through a read error. CDR1 MNHNS and CDR2 SASEGT come from the germline V gene. The CDR3 runs to 18 residues. The data originate from a study of blood T cells in healthy people across ages. Primers used in a second PCR of about 6 to 11 cycles were a sample-barcoded 5' primer and a J-beta primer mix. A 12-random-nucleotide template-switch adaptor tagged each cDNA molecule. Each CDR3 protein is one row after TCRdb ran MiXCR on the 5' RACE reads. In the table there are hundreds of thousands of distinct CDR3 sequences, roughly 31% of which are singletons.

The sequencing input was blood. V gene TRBV6-1 combines with J gene TRBJ2-6; 9 bases match TRBD1. The sequence was obtained from an elderly woman in good health. CDR3 amino acids: CAIPFLGTGRSGANVRTF. For the CDR3, the DNA is TGTGCCATCCCTTTCCTCGGGACAGGGCGCTCTGGGGCCAACGTCCGGACTTTC.